These 21 T cell receptor beta chains originate from one sample sequenced in a study of blood T cells in healthy people across ages. A second PCR, run for about 7 to 11 cycles, used a sample-barcoded 5' primer plus a J-beta primer mix. TCRdb fed the 5' RACE reads into MiXCR, producing one record per CDR3 protein. The table records some 790,000 distinct CDR3 sequences, roughly 26% of them present only once. Material for sequencing was blood. These receptors were collected from a woman aged 80 or older in good health.

This clonotype was seen once. Since a much larger clone is just one base distant, this may be a read error. The gene calls are TRBV7-2 and TRBJ1-2; D gene ambiguous. The CDR3 sequence is 13 residues long. In germline, CDR1 is SGHTA, CDR2 FQGNSA. V shed 5 bases and J shed 12 bases, with 19 bases lying between them. The CDR3 sequence is CASSPNRGLGDTF. The DNA of the CDR3 is TGTGCCAGCAGCCCCAATCGGGGTCTAGGCGACACCTTC.

Note on this clonotype: A much larger clone differs by one base, so this may be a read error. V and J are TRBV6-2 or TRBV6-3 and TRBJ1-2; possible D gene TRBD1, 6 bases. CDR1 and CDR2 from the germline V gene are MNHEY and SVGEGT. This CDR3 comprises 13 residues. DNA of the CDR3: TGTGCCAGCAGTTTCGGACAGCCTCGGGGCTGCACCTTC. Encoded protein: CASSFGQPRGCTF.

This clonotype has a count of ten or more. The chain joins TRBV5-1 to TRBJ2-5; D assignment may be TRBD1 or TRBD2 (6 bases each). Germline CDR1 SGHRS, CDR2 YFSETQ. The ends were cut back, 5 bases at V and 1 base at J, with 15 bases in the middle. The CDR3 is 15 amino acids. CDR3 region: CASRSDGGSQETQYF. CDR3 bases: TGCGCCAGCAGGTCCGACGGGGGCAGCCAAGAGACCCAGTACTTC.

The rearrangement links TRBV7-8 to TRBJ1-2; D ambiguous. V was trimmed by 1 base and J by 4 bases, leaving 19 bases between them. The V gene's germline CDR1 is SGHVS and CDR2 FQNEAQ. The CDR3 is 17 amino acids. The CDR3 reads CASSLGTATTTFYGYTF. The CDR3 bases are TGTGCCAGCAGCTTAGGTACAGCGACTACCACCTTCTATGGCTACACCTTC.

A remark on this clonotype: Given a much more abundant clone one base away, this may be a read error. The chain employs TRBV7-9 and TRBJ1-1; 8 bases are a match to TRBD1. Per the germline V gene, CDR1 is SEHNR and CDR2 is FQNEAQ (reference sequence). The CDR3 has 15 amino acids. CDR3 amino acids: CACSSRTGRNTEAFF. The CDR3 DNA is TGTGCCTGCAGCTCCCGGACAGGGAGGAACACTGAAGCTTTCTTT.

The rearrangement joins TRBV15 to TRBJ2-1; D remains ambiguous. V lost 1 base to trimming and J lost 6 bases, with 7 bases between them. Germline V CDR1 and CDR2: LNHNV, YYDKDF (reference sequence). The CDR3 runs 13 residues. DNA for the CDR3: TGTGCCACCAGCAGAGGAAGACTCAATGAGCAGTTCTTC. This encodes CATSRGRLNEQFF.

This clonotype showed up many times. The rearrangement joins TRBV18 to TRBJ2-6; D not certain. Germline V gene sequence: CDR1 KGHSH, CDR2 LQKENI. The CDR3 totals 15 residues. V shed 3 bases and J shed 0 bases, with 6 bases lying between them. CDR3 amino acids: CASSPVSSGANVLTF. The CDR3 nucleotides are TGTGCCAGCTCACCGGTGAGCTCTGGGGCCAACGTCCTGACTTTC.

At least ten counts were recorded for this clonotype. V and J are TRBV9 and TRBJ2-7, with 13 bases matching TRBD2. This CDR3 has 16 residues. Germline V gives CDR1 SGDLS, CDR2 YYNGEE. V trimming: 3 bases; J trimming: 0 bases; junction bases outside the gene matches: 3. The CDR3 nucleotides read TGTGCCAGCAGCGCCGGGACTAGCGGGGCCTCCTACGAGCAGTACTTC. Amino acids: CASSAGTSGASYEQYF.

This clonotype came up many times. The rearrangement links TRBV7-2 to TRBJ1-2, with TRBD1 identical over 10 bases. The CDR3 is 15 amino acids. Germline-derived CDR1 and CDR2 are SGHTA and FQGNSA. J lost 3 bases, V lost 2 bases, and 3 bases had no gene match. CDR3 residues: CASSLFGQGDYGYTF. CDR3 in DNA: TGTGCCAGCAGCTTATTTGGACAGGGGGACTATGGCTACACCTTC.

To note about this clonotype: A read error may be the cause here, since a much bigger clone is one base away. The V call is TRBV14, the J call TRBJ2-3; D ambiguous. The CDR3 loop spans 17 amino acids. V lost 5 bases to trimming and J lost 1 base, with 19 bases between them. CDR1 is SGHDN and CDR2 is FVKESK in the germline V gene. The CDR3 loop reads CASSVSASSWGTDTQYF. The DNA of the CDR3 is TGTGCCAGCAGCGTGTCAGCCTCATCTTGGGGCACAGATACGCAGTATTTT.

A few counts support this clonotype. V is TRBV18 and J is TRBJ2-7, with D possibly being TRBD1 (5 bases). Germline V gene data show CDR1 as KGHSH and CDR2 as LQKENI. The CDR3 runs to 18 residues. V was cut by 3 bases and J by 3 bases, with 24 bases left in between. The DNA for the CDR3 is TGTGCCAGCTCACCTCGTAAGGGGTATACCATCCCCGACTACGAGCAGTACTTC. Translating it yields CASSPRKGYTIPDYEQYF.

Ten or more counts support this clonotype. The chain links TRBV10-3 to TRBJ2-1; maybe TRBD1 (6 bases). Between the trimmed V and J ends, which lost 10 bases and 7 bases, there was a span of 17 bases. This CDR3 is built from 13 residues. In germline, CDR1 is ENHRY, CDR2 SYGVKD. CDR3 amino acids: CATEDSLRNEQFF. The CDR3 DNA is TGTGCCACCGAGGACAGCCTGAGGAATGAGCAGTTCTTC.

With regard to this clonotype: At one of its ends the junction is not consistent with the germline gene, which may arise from a read error. V is TRBV12-3 or TRBV12-4 and J is TRBJ2-3, with D unresolved. The CDR3 runs to 13 residues. In DNA form, the CDR3 reads TGTGCCGGCAGTTTATTGGGAACAGATACGGAATATTTT. Amino acid sequence: CAGSLLGTDTEYF.

This clonotype came up a few times. V usage is TRBV6-1 and J usage is TRBJ2-1; possible D gene TRBD1, 6 bases. The germline gives CDR1 MNHNS, CDR2 SASEGT. Trimming removed 5 bases from V and 10 bases from J, with 18 bases in between. The CDR3 runs 14 residues. The DNA of the CDR3 is TGTGCCAGCAGTTCACAGGGTGGTCGGTACGAGCAGTTCTTC. Protein sequence: CASSSQGGRYEQFF.

Notes on this clonotype: The junction departs from germline at one end; a sequencing error may be responsible. This chain connects TRBV7-9 to TRBJ2-3, with D perhaps assigned TRBD1 or TRBD2 (6 bases each). The CDR3 runs to 15 residues. Germline assignment: CDR1 SEHNR and CDR2 FQNEAQ (reference sequence). The CDR3 DNA follows: TGTGCCAGCATCTTACCGGGGGCCAGCACAGATACGCAGTATTTT. As protein: CASILPGASTDTQYF.

In its sample, this clonotype was seen many times. The chain recombines TRBV7-2 with TRBJ2-7; no reliable D call. CDR1 SGHTA and CDR2 FQGNSA come from the germline V gene. The V end lost 1 base, the J end lost 5 bases, and 12 bases lay between the germline ends. The CDR3 is 14 residues long. The CDR3 nucleotides are TGTGCCAGCAGCTTAGTACGTCTTCCAGACGAGCAGTACTTC. Translation gives CASSLVRLPDEQYF.

This sequence joins TRBV20-1 and TRBJ2-7; 10 bases are a match to TRBD1. Losses at the gene ends were 6 bases for V and 7 bases for J; bases not matched to a gene: 12. From germline, CDR1 is DFQATT and CDR2 SNEGSKA (reference sequence). The CDR3 covers 14 residues. The CDR3 nucleotides are TGCAGTGCGCGGACAGGGGGGCACTACAATGAGCAGTACTTC. It translates to CSARTGGHYNEQYF.

The rearrangement uses TRBV5-1 and TRBJ1-1; possible D gene TRBD1, 6 bases. This CDR3 has 17 residues. Trimming pared 0 bases from V and 3 bases from J, leaving 18 bases between. Germline V gene sequence: CDR1 SGHRS, CDR2 YFSETQ. The CDR3: CASSLGFRTASYTEAFF. CDR3 in DNA: TGCGCCAGCAGCTTGGGGTTTAGGACAGCTTCCTACACTGAAGCTTTCTTT.

V and J are TRBV20-1 and TRBJ1-2; no clear D. The CDR3 extends over 11 amino acids. CDR1 is DFQATT, CDR2 SNEGSKA, per germline (reference sequence). Trimming pared 0 bases from V and 11 bases from J, leaving 10 bases between. This CDR3 is CSARDGLVYTF. The CDR3 DNA follows: TGCAGTGCTAGAGATGGGCTCGTATACACCTTC.

In DNA, the CDR3 is TGCGCCAGCAGCTTGGAGCGGGGAACAGATACGCAGTATTTT. It codes for CASSLERGTDTQYF. V and J are TRBV5-1 and TRBJ2-3, with 7 bases aligning to TRBD2. Germline V gene lookup returns CDR1 SGHRS and CDR2 YFSETQ. The CDR3 has 14 amino acids. Trimming took 0 bases from V and 3 from J; bases not matched to a gene: 1.

V gene TRBV7-6 combines with J gene TRBJ2-7; TRBD2 aligns across 8 bases. The CDR3 extends over 15 amino acids. J gave up 7 bases and V 1 base, and 9 bases lay outside the gene matches. The germline gives CDR1 SGHVS, CDR2 FNYEAQ. The CDR3 DNA is TGTGCCAGCAGCTTAGGGTCGGGGGGGCATAGTGAGCAGTACTTC. Translated, it gives CASSLGSGGHSEQYF.